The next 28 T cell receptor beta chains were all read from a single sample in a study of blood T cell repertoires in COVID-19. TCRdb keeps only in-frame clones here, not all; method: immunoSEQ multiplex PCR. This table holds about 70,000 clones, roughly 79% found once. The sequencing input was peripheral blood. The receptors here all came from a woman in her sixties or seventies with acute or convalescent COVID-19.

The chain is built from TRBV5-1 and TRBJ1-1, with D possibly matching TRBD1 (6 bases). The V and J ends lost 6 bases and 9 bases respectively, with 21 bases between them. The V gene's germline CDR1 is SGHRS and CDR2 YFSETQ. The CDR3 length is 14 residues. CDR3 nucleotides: TGCGCCAGCACCCTAGGGACCGCCGGGACAAAAGCTTTCTTT. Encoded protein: CASTLGTAGTKAFF.

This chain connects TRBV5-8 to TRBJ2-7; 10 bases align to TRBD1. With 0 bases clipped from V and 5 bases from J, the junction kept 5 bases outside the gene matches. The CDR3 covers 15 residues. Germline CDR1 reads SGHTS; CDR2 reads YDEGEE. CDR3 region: CASSLGDRGSNEQYF. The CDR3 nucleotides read TGTGCCAGCAGCTTGGGGGACAGGGGATCGAACGAGCAGTACTTC.

The CDR3 nucleotides read TGTGCCAGCAGTCTAACGTCGACAGGGGTATTCTATAGCAATCAGCCCCAGCATTTT. It specifies CASSLTSTGVFYSNQPQHF. V and J are TRBV27 and TRBJ1-5; 8 nucleotides agree with TRBD1. With 5 bases clipped from V and 0 bases from J, the junction kept 15 bases outside the gene matches. The germline V gene has CDR1 MNHEY and CDR2 SMNVEV (reference sequence). This CDR3 has 19 residues.

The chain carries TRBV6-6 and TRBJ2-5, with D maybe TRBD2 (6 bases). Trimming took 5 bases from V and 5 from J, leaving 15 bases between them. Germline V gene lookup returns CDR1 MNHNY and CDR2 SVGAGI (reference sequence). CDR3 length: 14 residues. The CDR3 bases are TGTGCCAGCAGTCAGGGTATACGGGGGGAGACCCAGTACTTC. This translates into CASSQGIRGETQYF.

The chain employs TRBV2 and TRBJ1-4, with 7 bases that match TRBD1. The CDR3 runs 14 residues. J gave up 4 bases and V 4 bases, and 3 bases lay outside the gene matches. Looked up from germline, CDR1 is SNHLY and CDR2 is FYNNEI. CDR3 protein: CASSVDRSNEKLFF. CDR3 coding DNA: TGTGCCAGCAGTGTGGACAGGAGTAATGAAAAACTGTTTTTT.

This CDR3 reads CASMREDSNGYTF. The DNA of the CDR3 is TGTGCCAGCATGAGGGAGGACTCCAATGGCTACACCTTC. The V gene is TRBV27, the J gene TRBJ1-2; no reliable D call. Trimming removed 7 bases at V and 6 bases at J, with 15 bases between. In germline, CDR1 is MNHEY, CDR2 SMNVEV (reference sequence). This CDR3 region has 13 residues.

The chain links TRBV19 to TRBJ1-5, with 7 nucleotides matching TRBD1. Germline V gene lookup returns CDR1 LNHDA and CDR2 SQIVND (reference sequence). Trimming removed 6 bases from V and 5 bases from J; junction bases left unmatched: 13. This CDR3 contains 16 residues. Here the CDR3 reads CASSLPWTGDYQPQHF. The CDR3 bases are TGTGCCAGTAGCCTTCCATGGACAGGCGACTATCAGCCCCAGCATTTT.

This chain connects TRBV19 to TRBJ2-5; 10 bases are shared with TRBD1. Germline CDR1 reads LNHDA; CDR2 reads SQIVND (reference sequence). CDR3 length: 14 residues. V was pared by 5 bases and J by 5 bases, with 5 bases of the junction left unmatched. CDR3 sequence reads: CASSSGQGVETQYF. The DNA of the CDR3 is TGTGCCAGTAGTTCAGGACAGGGGGTTGAGACCCAGTACTTC.

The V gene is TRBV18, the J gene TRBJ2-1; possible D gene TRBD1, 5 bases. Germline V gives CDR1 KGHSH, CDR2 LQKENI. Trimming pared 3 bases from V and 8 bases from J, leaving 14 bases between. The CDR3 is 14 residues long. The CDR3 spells CASSPTFMGHEQFF. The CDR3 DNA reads TGTGCCAGCTCACCCACGTTTATGGGGCATGAGCAGTTCTTC.

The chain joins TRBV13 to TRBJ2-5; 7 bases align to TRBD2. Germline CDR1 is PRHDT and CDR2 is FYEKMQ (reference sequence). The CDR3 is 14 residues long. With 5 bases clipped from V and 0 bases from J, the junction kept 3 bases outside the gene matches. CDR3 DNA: TGTGCCAGCAGCACGCGGGGGAACCAAGAGACCCAGTACTTC. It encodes CASSTRGNQETQYF.

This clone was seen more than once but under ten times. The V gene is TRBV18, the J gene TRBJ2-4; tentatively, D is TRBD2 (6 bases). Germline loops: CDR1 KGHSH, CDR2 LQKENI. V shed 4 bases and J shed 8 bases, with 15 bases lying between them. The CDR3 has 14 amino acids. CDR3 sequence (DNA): TGTGCCAGCTCACGAGTCGACGGGGGAGACATTCAGTACTTC. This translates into CASSRVDGGDIQYF.

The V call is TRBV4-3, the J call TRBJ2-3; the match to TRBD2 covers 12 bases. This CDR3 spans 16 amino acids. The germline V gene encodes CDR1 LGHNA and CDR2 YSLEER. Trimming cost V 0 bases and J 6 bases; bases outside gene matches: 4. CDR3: CASSQDLAGGADTQYF. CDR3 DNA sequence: TGCGCCAGCAGCCAAGATCTAGCGGGGGGGGCGGATACGCAGTATTTT.

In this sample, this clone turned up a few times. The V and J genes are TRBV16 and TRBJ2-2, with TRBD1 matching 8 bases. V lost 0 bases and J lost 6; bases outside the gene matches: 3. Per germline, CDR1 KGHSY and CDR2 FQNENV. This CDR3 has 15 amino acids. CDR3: CASSQSTRGPGELFF. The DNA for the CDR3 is TGTGCCAGCAGCCAATCAACCAGGGGGCCCGGGGAGCTGTTTTTT.

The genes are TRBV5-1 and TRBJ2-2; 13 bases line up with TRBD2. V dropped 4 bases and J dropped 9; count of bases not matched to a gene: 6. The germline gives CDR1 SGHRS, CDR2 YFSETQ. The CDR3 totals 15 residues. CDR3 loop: CASSPGTSGARELFF. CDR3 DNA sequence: TGCGCCAGCAGCCCCGGGACTAGCGGGGCCCGGGAGCTGTTTTTT.

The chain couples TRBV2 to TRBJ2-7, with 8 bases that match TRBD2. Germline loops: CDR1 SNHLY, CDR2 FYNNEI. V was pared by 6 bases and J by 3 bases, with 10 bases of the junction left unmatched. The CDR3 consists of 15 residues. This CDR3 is CASRAAGGSSYEQYF. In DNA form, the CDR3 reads TGTGCCAGCAGAGCCGCGGGGGGTTCAAGCTACGAGCAGTACTTC. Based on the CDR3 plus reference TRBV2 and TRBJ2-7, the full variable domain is EPEVTQTPSHQVTQMGQEVILRCVPISNHLYFYWYRQILGQKVEFLVSFYNNEISEKSEIFDDQFSVERPDGSNFTLKIRSTKLEDSAMYFCASRAAGGSSYEQYFGPGTRLTVT.

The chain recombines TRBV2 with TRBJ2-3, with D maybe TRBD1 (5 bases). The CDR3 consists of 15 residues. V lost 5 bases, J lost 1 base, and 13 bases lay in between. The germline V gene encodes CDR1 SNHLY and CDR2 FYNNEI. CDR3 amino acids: CASSRAKGGTDTQYF. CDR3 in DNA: TGTGCCAGCAGTAGGGCAAAAGGGGGCACAGATACGCAGTATTTT.

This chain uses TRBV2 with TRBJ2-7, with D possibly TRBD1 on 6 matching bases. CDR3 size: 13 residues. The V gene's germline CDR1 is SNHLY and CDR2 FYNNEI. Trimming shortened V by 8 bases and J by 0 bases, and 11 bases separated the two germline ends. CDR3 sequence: CASRDRSSYEQYF. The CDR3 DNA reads TGTGCCAGCCGCGACAGGAGCTCCTACGAGCAGTACTTC.

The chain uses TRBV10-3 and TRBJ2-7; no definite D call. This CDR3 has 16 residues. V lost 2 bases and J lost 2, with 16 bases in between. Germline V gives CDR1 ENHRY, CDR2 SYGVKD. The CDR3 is CAISELDEAIAYEQYF. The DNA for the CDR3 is TGTGCCATCAGTGAGCTAGACGAGGCGATAGCCTACGAGCAGTACTTC.

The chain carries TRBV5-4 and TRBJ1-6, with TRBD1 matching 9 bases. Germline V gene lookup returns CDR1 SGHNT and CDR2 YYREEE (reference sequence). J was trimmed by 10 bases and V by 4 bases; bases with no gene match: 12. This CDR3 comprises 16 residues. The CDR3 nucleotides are TGTGCCAGCAGCCCGCCTCCGGGACAGGGAGGCTCACCCCTCCACTTT. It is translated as CASSPPPGQGGSPLHF.

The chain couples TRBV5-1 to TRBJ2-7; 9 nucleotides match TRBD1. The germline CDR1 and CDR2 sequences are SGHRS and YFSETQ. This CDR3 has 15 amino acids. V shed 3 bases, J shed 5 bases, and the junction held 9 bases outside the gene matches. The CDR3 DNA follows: TGCGCCAGCAGCTCCATAACAGGGGGCGCCAACGAGCAGTACTTC. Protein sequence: CASSSITGGANEQYF.

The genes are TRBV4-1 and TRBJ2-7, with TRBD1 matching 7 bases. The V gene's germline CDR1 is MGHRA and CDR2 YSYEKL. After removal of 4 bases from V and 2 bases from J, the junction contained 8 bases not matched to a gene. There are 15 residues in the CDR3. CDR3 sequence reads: CASSLSIQGAYEQYF. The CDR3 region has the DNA TGCGCCAGCAGCCTATCTATCCAGGGGGCCTACGAGCAGTACTTC.

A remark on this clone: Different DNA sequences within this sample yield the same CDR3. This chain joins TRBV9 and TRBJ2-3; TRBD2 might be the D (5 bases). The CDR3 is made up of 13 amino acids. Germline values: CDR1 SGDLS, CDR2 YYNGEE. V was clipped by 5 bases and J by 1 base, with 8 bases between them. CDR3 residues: CASREVGTDTQYF. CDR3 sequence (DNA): TGTGCCAGCAGGGAGGTGGGCACAGATACGCAGTATTTT.

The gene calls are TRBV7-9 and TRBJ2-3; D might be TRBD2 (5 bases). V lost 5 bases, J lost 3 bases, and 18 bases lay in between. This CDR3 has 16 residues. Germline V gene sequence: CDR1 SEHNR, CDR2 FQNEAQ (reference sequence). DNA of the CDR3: TGTGCCAGCAGCCTCCGGGATCCCATCCGAACAGATACGCAGTATTTT. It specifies CASSLRDPIRTDTQYF.

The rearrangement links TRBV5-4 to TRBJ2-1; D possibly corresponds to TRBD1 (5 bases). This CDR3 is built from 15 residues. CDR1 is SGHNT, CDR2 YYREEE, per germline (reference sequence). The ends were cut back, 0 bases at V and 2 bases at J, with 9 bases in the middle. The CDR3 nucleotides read TGTGCCAGCAGCTTGGAAGGGGCACCCTACAATGAGCAGTTCTTC. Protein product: CASSLEGAPYNEQFF.

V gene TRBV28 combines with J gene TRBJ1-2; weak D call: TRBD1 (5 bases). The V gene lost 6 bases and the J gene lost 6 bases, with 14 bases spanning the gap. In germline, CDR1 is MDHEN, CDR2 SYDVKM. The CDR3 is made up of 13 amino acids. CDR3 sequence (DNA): TGTGCCAGCAGGCAGGGTCAGGAACATGGCTACACCTTC. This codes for CASRQGQEHGYTF.

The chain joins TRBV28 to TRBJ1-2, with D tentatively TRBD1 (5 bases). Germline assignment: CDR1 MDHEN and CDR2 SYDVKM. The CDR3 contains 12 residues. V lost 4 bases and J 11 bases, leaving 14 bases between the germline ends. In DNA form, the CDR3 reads TGTGCCAGCAGTTCCGGGACTGTTCAATACACCTTC. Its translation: CASSSGTVQYTF.

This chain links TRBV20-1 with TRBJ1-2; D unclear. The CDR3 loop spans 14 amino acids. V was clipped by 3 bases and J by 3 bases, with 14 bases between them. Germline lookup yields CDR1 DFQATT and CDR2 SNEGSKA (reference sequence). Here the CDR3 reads CSASNGLRDYGYTF. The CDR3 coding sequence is TGCAGTGCTAGTAACGGACTCCGAGACTATGGCTACACCTTC.

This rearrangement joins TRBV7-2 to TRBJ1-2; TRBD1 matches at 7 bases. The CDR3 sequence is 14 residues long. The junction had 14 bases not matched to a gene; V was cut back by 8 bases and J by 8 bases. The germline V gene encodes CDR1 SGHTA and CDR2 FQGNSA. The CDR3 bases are TGTGCCAGCGGTAACAGGGGCCGAGCCAGGGGCTACACCTTC. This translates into CASGNRGRARGYTF. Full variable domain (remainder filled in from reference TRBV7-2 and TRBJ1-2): GAGVSQSPSNKVTEKGKDVELRCDPISGHTALYWYRQSLGQGLEFLIYFQGNSAPDKSGLPSDRFSAERTGGSVSTLTIQRTQQEDSAVYLCASGNRGRARGYTFGSGTRLTVV.